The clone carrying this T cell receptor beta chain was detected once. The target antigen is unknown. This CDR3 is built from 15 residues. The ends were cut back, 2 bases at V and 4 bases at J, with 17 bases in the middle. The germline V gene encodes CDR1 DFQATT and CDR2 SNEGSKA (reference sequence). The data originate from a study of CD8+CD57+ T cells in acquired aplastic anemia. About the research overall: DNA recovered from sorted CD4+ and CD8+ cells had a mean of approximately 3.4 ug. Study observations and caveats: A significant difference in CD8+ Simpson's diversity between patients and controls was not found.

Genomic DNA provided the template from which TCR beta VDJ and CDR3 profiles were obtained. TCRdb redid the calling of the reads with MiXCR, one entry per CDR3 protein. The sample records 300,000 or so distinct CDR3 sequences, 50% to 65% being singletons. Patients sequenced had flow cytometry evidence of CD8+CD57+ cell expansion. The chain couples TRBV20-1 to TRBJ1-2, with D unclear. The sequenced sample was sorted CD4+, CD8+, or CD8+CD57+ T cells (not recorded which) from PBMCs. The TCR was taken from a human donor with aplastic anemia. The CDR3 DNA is TGCAGTGCTAGATCTCCGACTCTGCGCGGCTATGGCTACACCTTC. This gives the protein CSARSPTLRGYGYTF.